This T cell receptor beta chain comes out of a study of cytomegalovirus exposure and HLA in healthy donors. Notes on the study in general: A highly shared variant cluster was judged a likely technical artifact.

Worth noting for this clone: Its antigen remains unknown.

This CDR3 comprises 10 residues. Germline CDR1 is LNHDA and CDR2 is SQIVND (reference sequence). Primers for the PCR totalled 60 Vbeta and 13 Jbeta. Profiling relied on immunoSEQ multiplex PCR, and the TCRdb table lists in-frame clones only, not all of them. The sample includes over 100,000 clones, approximately 71% of them seen just once. V gene TRBV19 combines with J gene TRBJ2-1; maybe TRBD1 (6 bases). The receptor was derived from a male donor in good health and CMV-seropositive. Sequenced sample: PBMCs. CDR3 sequence reads: CAEGDNEQFF. The CDR3 bases are TGTGCTGAGGGGGACAATGAGCAGTTCTTC.